The clone carrying this TCR beta chain appeared a few times. Its target is not known. This sample stems from a study of beta chain features in type 1 diabetes. Study-wide results and caveats: Cells that show high TCR expression could be over-represented by cDNA sequencing. When Type 1 diabetes patients were examined, their TCRB CDR3s proved moderately but significantly shorter in all four CD4+ subsets.

This CDR3 region has 16 residues. J gave up 5 bases and V 4 bases, and 12 bases lay outside the gene matches. Per the germline V gene, CDR1 is SQVTM and CDR2 is ANQGSEA. As every portion of the isolated RNA was reverse transcribed, the sequencing read expressed TCRB transcripts. Using immunoSEQ multiplex PCR, the repertoire was profiled, and TCRdb retains in-frame clones only, with some absent. The sample contains some 160,000 clones, just over 8% of which appear only once. The rearrangement uses TRBV29-1 and TRBJ2-2, with 8 nucleotides matching TRBD1. The sample comprised central memory CD4+ T cells from blood. The clonotype originates from a woman aged 18-29 years with type 1 diabetes. For the CDR3, the DNA is TGCAGCGTTGTCTGGGACAGGAAGATTTTAACCGGGGAGCTGTTTTTT. Translating it yields CSVVWDRKILTGELFF.